Listed here are 18 T cell receptor beta chains from one sample, sequenced in a study of identical twins. TCRdb re-analysed the 5' RACE reads in MiXCR, keeping a single row per CDR3 protein. The sample has approximately 620,000 distinct CDR3 sequences, over 8.5% seen once. This sample also appeared in a second study, on yellow fever vaccine responses in identical twins.

The sample consisted of PBMCs. These receptors were obtained from a young woman in good health.

This clonotype was counted at least ten times. The V call is TRBV12-3 or TRBV12-4, the J call TRBJ2-5; 9 positions match TRBD2. The CDR3 loop spans 15 amino acids. V gave up 5 bases and J gave up 1 base; unmatched junction bases: 5. The CDR3 here is CASSPGTSSQETQYF. The CDR3, as DNA: TGTGCCAGCAGTCCCGGGACTAGCAGCCAAGAGACCCAGTACTTC.

V is TRBV13 and J is TRBJ2-5; 9 bases match TRBD1. CDR1 and CDR2 from the germline V gene are PRHDT and FYEKMQ (reference sequence). The CDR3 covers 15 residues. V trimming: 5 bases; J trimming: 2 bases; junction bases outside the gene matches: 6. The CDR3 DNA is TGTGCCAGCAGCCAACGGACAGGGGCTCAAGAGACCCAGTACTTC. Encoded protein: CASSQRTGAQETQYF.

This clonotype has a handful of counts. V is TRBV2 and J is TRBJ2-3, with TRBD2 matching over 10 bases. Germline-derived CDR1 and CDR2 are SNHLY and FYNNEI. This CDR3 region has 18 residues. The trim removed 2 bases at V and 7 bases at J, leaving 15 bases unmatched. The chain's CDR3 is CASSETGTSVLGPYTQYF. The CDR3 DNA reads TGTGCCAGCAGTGAAACCGGGACTAGCGTCCTCGGCCCCTATACGCAGTATTTT. Looking up the rest from reference TRBV2 and TRBJ2-3 gives the full variable domain: EPEVTQTPSHQVTQMGQEVILRCVPISNHLYFYWYRQILGQKVEFLVSFYNNEISEKSEIFDDQFSVERPDGSNFTLKIRSTKLEDSAMYFCASSETGTSVLGPYTQYFGPGTRLTVL.

The chain uses TRBV7-6 and TRBJ2-3; a weak D match, TRBD1 (7 bases). Per germline, CDR1 SGHVS and CDR2 FNYEAQ. V lost 5 bases to trimming and J lost 2 bases, with 20 bases between them. CDR3 length: 17 residues. Written as DNA, the CDR3 is TGTGCCAGCAGCCAATCAAGACAGGGAGGATTCACAGATACGCAGTATTTT. This sequence encodes CASSQSRQGGFTDTQYF.

This clonotype turned up a few times. The V gene is TRBV29-1, the J gene TRBJ2-7; TRBD1 matches 8 bases. CDR3 size: 13 residues. V lost 7 bases to trimming and J lost 3 bases; unmatched junction nucleotides: 8. Germline V gives CDR1 SQVTM, CDR2 ANQGSEA. CDR3 in DNA: TGCAGCGCTAAGGACAGGGAACTCTACGAGCAGTACTTC. The encoded protein is CSAKDRELYEQYF.

V gene TRBV6-2 or TRBV6-3 combines with J gene TRBJ2-1; TRBD2 might be the D (5 bases). Between the trimmed V and J ends, which lost 2 bases and 7 bases, there was a span of 12 bases. The CDR3 is made up of 14 amino acids. Looked up from germline, CDR1 is MNHEY and CDR2 is SVGEGT. The CDR3 DNA is TGTGCCAGCAGTTACAAGGAGGTTCTGAATGAGCAGTTCTTC. Its translation: CASSYKEVLNEQFF.

In this sample, this clonotype turned up a few times. V and J are TRBV20-1 and TRBJ2-1; 9 bases fit TRBD1. The CDR3 totals 16 residues. CDR1 and CDR2 from the germline V gene are DFQATT and SNEGSKA (reference sequence). J lost 8 bases, V lost 5 bases, and 16 bases had no gene match. The CDR3 DNA is TGCAGTGCTTCCCGCTCCGGGGACAGGGAATTCGATGAGCAGTTCTTC. Its protein product is CSASRSGDREFDEQFF.

The chain combines TRBV5-1 with TRBJ1-1; D perhaps matches TRBD1 (6 bases). The germline V gene has CDR1 SGHRS and CDR2 YFSETQ. The CDR3 is 13 amino acids. V was clipped by 6 bases and J by 1 base, with 10 bases between them. CDR3 residues: CASNEQGNTEAFF. The CDR3 DNA sequence: TGCGCCAGCAACGAACAGGGGAACACTGAAGCTTTCTTT.

The chain employs TRBV6-5 and TRBJ2-3, with a weak D call TRBD1 (5 bases). CDR1 and CDR2 (germline): MNHEY, SVGAGI. Trimming cost V 2 bases and J 8 bases, with 20 bases left between them. The CDR3 totals 16 residues. The CDR3 DNA reads TGTGCCAGCAGTTACGATGGGCCCACCACAGGCGGTACGCAGTATTTT. This sequence encodes CASSYDGPTTGGTQYF.

Only a few counts were recorded for this clonotype. The V and J genes are TRBV5-1 and TRBJ2-2; D uncertain. The V gene's germline CDR1 is SGHRS and CDR2 YFSETQ. There are 15 residues in the CDR3. Trimming shortened V by 6 bases and J by 4 bases, and 16 bases separated the two germline ends. The CDR3 spells CASKVPQVVTGELFF. CDR3 bases: TGCGCCAGCAAAGTTCCCCAGGTAGTCACCGGGGAGCTGTTTTTT.

V gene TRBV7-9 combines with J gene TRBJ2-1; no firm D call. The germline CDR1 and CDR2 sequences are SEHNR and FQNEAQ (reference sequence). The ends were cut back, 5 bases at V and 7 bases at J, with 12 bases in the middle. The CDR3 totals 13 residues. Here the CDR3 DNA reads TGTGCCAGCAGCCGCGAGGTTGCGAATGAGCAGTTCTTC. Protein product: CASSREVANEQFF.

The chain is built from TRBV5-1 and TRBJ2-1; 7 bases are shared with TRBD1. Losses at the gene ends were 1 base for V and 0 bases for J; bases not matched to a gene: 16. Per the germline V gene, CDR1 is SGHRS and CDR2 is YFSETQ. This CDR3 comprises 20 residues. CDR3 residues: CASSLSLIYRGKVSYNEQFF. DNA of the CDR3: TGCGCCAGCAGCTTGAGTTTGATCTACAGGGGAAAGGTCTCCTACAATGAGCAGTTCTTC.

At least ten counts were recorded for this clonotype. This chain connects TRBV6-5 to TRBJ2-7; the D gene is possibly TRBD1 (5 bases). Deletions cut 0 bases from V and 2 bases from J, with 14 bases between. The CDR3 length is 16 residues. CDR1 MNHEY and CDR2 SVGAGI come from the germline V gene. The CDR3 sequence is CASSYSRQRNTYEQYF. Written as DNA, the CDR3 is TGTGCCAGCAGTTACTCGAGACAGAGAAACACCTACGAGCAGTACTTC.

The chain uses TRBV28 and TRBJ2-1, with 12 bases matching TRBD2. CDR1 and CDR2 from the germline V gene are MDHEN and SYDVKM. The J segment lost 4 bases and the V segment lost 5 bases, leaving 6 bases of the junction unmatched. The CDR3 consists of 16 residues. CDR3 in DNA: TGTGCCAGCAGTGCCCTGACTAGCGGGAGATACAATGAGCAGTTCTTC. It codes for CASSALTSGRYNEQFF.

This clonotype has more than one count but fewer than ten. The J gene is TRBJ2-2, the V gene TRBV7-9, with D tentatively TRBD1 or TRBD2 (5 bases each). Trimming cost V 5 bases and J 6 bases, with 16 bases left between them. Per germline, CDR1 SEHNR and CDR2 FQNEAQ (reference sequence). This CDR3 comprises 15 residues. The CDR3 protein is CASSITGTAPGELFF. For the CDR3, the DNA is TGTGCCAGCAGCATTACCGGGACGGCACCCGGGGAGCTGTTTTTT. Full variable domain (missing parts from reference TRBV7-9 and TRBJ2-2): DTGVSQNPRHKITKRGQNVTFRCDPISEHNRLYWYRQTLGQGPEFLTYFQNEAQLEKSRLLSDRFSAERPKGSFSTLEIQRTEQGDSAMYLCASSITGTAPGELFFGEGSRLTVL.

This rearrangement joins TRBV27 to TRBJ2-3, with 13 bases that match TRBD2. This CDR3 contains 19 residues. Germline V lookup: CDR1 MNHEY, CDR2 SMNVEV (reference sequence). Unmatched junction bases numbered 13, after V lost 5 bases and J lost 2 bases. The CDR3 region is CASSLKMTGLAGDTDTQYF. Written as DNA, the CDR3 is TGTGCCAGCAGTCTCAAGATGACCGGACTAGCGGGGGACACAGATACGCAGTATTTT.

The gene calls are TRBV20-1 and TRBJ2-3, with 11 nucleotides matching TRBD2. V was clipped by 5 bases and J by 0 bases; unmatched bases: 7. CDR1 is DFQATT, CDR2 SNEGSKA, per germline (reference sequence). This CDR3 is built from 16 residues. CDR3 loop: CSADQTSGGSTDTQYF. The CDR3 coding sequence is TGCAGTGCTGACCAAACTAGCGGGGGAAGCACAGATACGCAGTATTTT.

This clonotype was found a few times. J is TRBJ1-1 and V is TRBV28; no clear D gene. This CDR3 contains 16 residues. Germline values: CDR1 MDHEN, CDR2 SYDVKM. V lost 2 bases to trimming and J lost 1 base, with 14 bases between them. CDR3 coding DNA: TGTGCCAGCAGTTTAATCCCCCAGGCGAAGAACACTGAAGCTTTCTTT. It yields the protein CASSLIPQAKNTEAFF.